What follows describes a single T cell receptor beta chain. These data are taken from a study of T cell changes during pregnancy in multiple sclerosis. Measured with immunoSEQ multiplex PCR; TCRdb has only the in-frame clones, and not every one. This table holds about 24,000 clones, roughly 85% found once. Germline V gene data show CDR1 as SGHDT and CDR2 as YYEEEE. The CDR3 spans 14 residues. V shed 7 bases and J shed 2 bases, with 13 bases lying between them. The chain combines TRBV5-6 with TRBJ2-1, with D perhaps matching TRBD2 (6 bases). Sequencing used CD8+ T cells from peripheral blood mononuclear cells, obtained in the first trimester of pregnancy. The clonotype was recovered from a female donor in good health, enrolled as a control in a pregnancy study. CDR3 sequence reads: CASFLGLTYNEQFF. In nucleotides, the CDR3 is TGTGCCAGCTTCCTCGGACTAACCTACAATGAGCAGTTCTTC.